These T cell receptor beta chains were read from a single sample in a study of T cell responses to AZD1222 COVID-19 vaccine. Sequencing was performed with immunoSEQ multiplex PCR; in TCRdb, only in-frame clones are kept and a portion is missing. Of some 69,000 clones in the sample, less than 90% are singletons; the top ten hold nearly 25%. Sequenced here: peripheral blood, sampled 28 days after the second AZD1222 dose. These receptors originate from an adult who received the AZD1222 COVID-19 vaccine. The CDR3 runs from the conserved cysteine through the conserved F or W. D genes are given only for firm matches. Some rows mark clone size as missing; the rest say once, few, many or name a class of expanded clone.

TRBJ1-3 - - TRBV6-5 CASSYEGVTGNTIYF TGTGCCAGCAGTTACGAAGGGGTTACTGGAAACACCATATATTTT
TRBJ2-7 - - TRBV20-1 CSAPRSYEQYF TGCAGTGCTCCACGCTCCTACGAGCAGTACTTC
TRBJ1-2 - - TRBV6-5 CASSPNALGGYTF TGTGCCAGCAGCCCCAACGCCCTCGGTGGCTACACCTTC
TRBJ2-7 TRBD2 - TRBV2 CASSVGGGYEQYF TGTGCCAGCAGTGTGGGGGGGGGTTACGAGCAGTACTTC
TRBJ2-5 - - TRBV28 CASSSGTVKETQYF TGTGCCAGCAGTTCCGGGACGGTCAAAGAGACCCAGTACTTC
TRBJ2-1 TRBD1 - TRBV5-5 CASEETGVGSYNEQFF TGTGCCAGCGAAGAGACAGGGGTCGGCTCCTACAATGAGCAGTTCTTC
TRBJ2-7 - - TRBV5-1 CASSLATGRTSYEQYF TGCGCCAGCAGCTTGGCCACGGGCCGGACCTCCTACGAGCAGTACTTC
TRBJ2-5 TRBD1 few TRBV27 CASRGQRGYLFETQYF TGTGCCAGCAGGGGACAGAGAGGGTATTTGTTCGAGACCCAGTACTTC
TRBJ2-1 TRBD2 - TRBV6-5 CASSSAGTSGSNEQFF TGTGCCAGCAGTTCCGCCGGGACTAGCGGGAGCAATGAGCAGTTCTTC
TRBJ1-1 - - TRBV9 CASRRGVMNTEAFF TGTGCCAGTCGGAGGGGGGTCATGAATACTGAAGCTTTCTTT
TRBJ1-1 - - TRBV11-2 CASSAGVEAFF TGTGCCAGCAGTGCAGGGGTTGAAGCTTTCTTT
TRBJ1-5 - few TRBV6-5 CASSYPGGVEPQHF TGTGCCAGCAGTTACCCCGGGGGGGTAGAGCCCCAGCATTTT
TRBJ2-3 - - TRBV5-1 CASSLGAGVRDTQYF TGCGCCAGCAGCTTGGGTGCAGGGGTGAGAGATACGCAGTATTTT
TRBJ1-2 - few TRBV6-5 CASSGTYGYTF TGTGCCAGCAGCGGTACCTATGGCTACACCTTC
TRBJ1-1 TRBD1 - TRBV5-1 CASEPTGQGLNTEAFF TGCGCCAGCGAGCCTACGGGACAGGGGCTTAACACTGAAGCTTTCTTT
TRBJ2-2 TRBD2 once TRBV5-4 CASSFLGLAKPGELFF TGTGCCAGCAGCTTTTTGGGACTAGCGAAACCCGGGGAGCTGTTTTTT
TRBJ2-1 TRBD2 - TRBV7-9 CAALAGQGRVNEQFF TGTGCCGCGCTAGCGGGGCAGGGACGGGTCAATGAGCAGTTCTTC
TRBJ2-5 - - TRBV6-2/TRBV6-3 CASSRGQGETQYF TGTGCCAGCAGTAGAGGGCAAGGGGAGACCCAGTACTTC
TRBJ1-4 - - TRBV13 CASTYGLDEKLFF TGTGCCAGCACTTACGGCCTGGATGAAAAACTGTTTTTT
TRBJ1-2 TRBD1 - TRBV5-6 CASSFTLRDSYGYTF TGTGCCAGCAGCTTTACCCTCCGGGACAGTTATGGCTACACCTTC
TRBJ1-1 - - TRBV12-3/TRBV12-4 CASTAPHGTEAFF TGTGCCAGCACCGCCCCTCATGGCACTGAAGCTTTCTTT
TRBJ2-3 TRBD2 few TRBV5-4 CASSLVGGGADTQYF TGTGCCAGCAGCTTGGTGGGCGGGGGTGCAGATACGCAGTATTTT
TRBJ1-3 - - TRBV2 CASSLQHSAAGNTIYF TGTGCCAGCAGTTTGCAACACAGTGCAGCCGGAAACACCATATATTTT
TRBJ1-1 TRBD1 - TRBV19 CASSRQGVTNTEAFF TGTGCCAGTAGCAGACAGGGGGTCACGAACACTGAAGCTTTCTTT
TRBJ2-7 - - TRBV18 CASSAPGSVSYEQYF TGTGCCAGCTCAGCCCCCGGGAGCGTCTCCTACGAGCAGTACTTC
TRBJ1-6 - - TRBV5-6 CASSLERGTNSPLHF TGTGCCAGCAGCTTGGAGCGTGGTACCAATTCACCCCTCCACTTT
TRBJ2-5 - - TRBV28 CASSSAWETQYF TGTGCCAGCAGCTCCGCCTGGGAGACCCAGTACTTC
TRBJ2-1 - - TRBV11-2 CASSVDYSSYNEQFF TGTGCCAGCAGCGTCGACTATTCCTCCTACAATGAGCAGTTCTTC
TRBJ2-5 - - TRBV5-1 CASGGQGYQETQYF TGCGCCTCCGGAGGGCAGGGCTATCAAGAGACCCAGTACTTC
TRBJ2-7 - - TRBV6-5 CAARPSSYEQYF TGTGCCGCACGCCCGAGCTCCTACGAGCAGTACTTC
TRBJ1-1 - - TRBV6-4 CASSEGQYTEAFF TGTGCCAGCAGTGAAGGACAGTACACTGAAGCTTTCTTT
TRBJ2-5 TRBD2 - TRBV5-4 CASSTGLAMTQETQYF TGTGCCAGCAGCACGGGACTAGCGATGACCCAAGAGACCCAGTACTTC
TRBJ2-1 - - TRBV2 CASSAYNEQFF TGTGCCAGCAGTGCCTACAATGAGCAGTTCTTC
TRBJ2-7 TRBD1 - TRBV19 CASSTIGTGYYEQYF TGTGCCAGTAGTACTATCGGGACAGGTTACTACGAGCAGTACTTC
TRBJ1-6 - few TRBV4-2 CASSQDRPNSPLHF TGTGCCAGCAGCCAAGATCGACCGAATTCACCCCTCCACTTT
TRBJ1-1 TRBD1 - TRBV12-5 CASGFPHRGRGVRTEAFF TGTGCTAGTGGTTTCCCTCACAGGGGCCGGGGGGTCAGGACTGAAGCTTTCTTT
TRBJ1-2 - - TRBV27 CASSLRDGSLGGYTF TGTGCCAGCAGTTTACGCGACGGATCCTTGGGTGGCTACACCTTC
TRBJ1-1 TRBD1 - TRBV30 CAWSFDRATEAFF TGTGCCTGGAGTTTTGACAGGGCAACTGAAGCTTTCTTT